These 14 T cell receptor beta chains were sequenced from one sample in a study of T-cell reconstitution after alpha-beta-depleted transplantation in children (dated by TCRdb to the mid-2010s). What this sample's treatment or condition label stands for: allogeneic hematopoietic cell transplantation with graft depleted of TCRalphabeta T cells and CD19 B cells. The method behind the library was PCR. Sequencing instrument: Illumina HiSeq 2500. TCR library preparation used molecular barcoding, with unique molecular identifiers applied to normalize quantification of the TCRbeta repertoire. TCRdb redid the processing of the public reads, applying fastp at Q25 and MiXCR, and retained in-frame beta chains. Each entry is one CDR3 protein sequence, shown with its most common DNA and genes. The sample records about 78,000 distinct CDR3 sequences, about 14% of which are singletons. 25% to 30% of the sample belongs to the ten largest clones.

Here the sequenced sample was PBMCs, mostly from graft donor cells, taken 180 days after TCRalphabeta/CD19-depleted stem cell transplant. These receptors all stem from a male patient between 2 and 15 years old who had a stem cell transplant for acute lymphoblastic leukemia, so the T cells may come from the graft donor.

CDR3 region: CASSTEVYPDGYTF. DNA of the CDR3: TGCGCCAGCAGTACGGAGGTTTACCCCGATGGCTACACCTTC. V gene TRBV5-1 combines with J gene TRBJ1-2, with D unresolved. In germline, CDR1 is SGHRS, CDR2 YFSETQ. Trimming pared 5 bases from V and 6 bases from J, leaving 17 bases between. This CDR3 comprises 14 residues.

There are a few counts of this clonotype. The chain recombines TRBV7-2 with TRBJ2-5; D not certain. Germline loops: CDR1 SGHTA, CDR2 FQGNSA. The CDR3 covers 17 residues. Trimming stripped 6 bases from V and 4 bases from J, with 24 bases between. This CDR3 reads CASRHPSGPADRETQYF. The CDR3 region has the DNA TGTGCCAGCAGACATCCCTCCGGCCCTGCAGACCGAGAGACCCAGTACTTC.

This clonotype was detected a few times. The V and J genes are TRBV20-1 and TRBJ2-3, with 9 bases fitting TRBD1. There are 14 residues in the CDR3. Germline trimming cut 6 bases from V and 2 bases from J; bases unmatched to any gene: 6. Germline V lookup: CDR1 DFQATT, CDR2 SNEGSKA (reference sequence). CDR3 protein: CSAGTGRLTDTQYF. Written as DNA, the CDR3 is TGCAGTGCGGGGACAGGGCGACTCACAGATACGCAGTATTTT.

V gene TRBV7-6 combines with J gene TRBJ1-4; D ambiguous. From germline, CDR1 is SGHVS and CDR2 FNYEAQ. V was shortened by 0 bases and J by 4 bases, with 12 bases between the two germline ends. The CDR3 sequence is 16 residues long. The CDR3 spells CASSLAGRSFNEKLFF. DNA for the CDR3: TGTGCCAGCAGCTTAGCAGGGAGGAGCTTTAATGAAAAACTGTTTTTT.

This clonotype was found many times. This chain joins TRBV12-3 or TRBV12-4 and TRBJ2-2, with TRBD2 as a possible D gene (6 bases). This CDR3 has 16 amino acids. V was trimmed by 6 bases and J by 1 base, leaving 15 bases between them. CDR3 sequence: CASSRGLHLNTGELFF. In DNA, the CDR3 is TGTGCCAGCAGCCGAGGACTACATCTGAACACCGGGGAGCTGTTTTTT.

As DNA, the CDR3 is TGCAGTGCTAGGGGGCAGGCCCCTACGCAGTATTTT. As protein: CSARGQAPTQYF. This chain joins TRBV20-1 and TRBJ2-3; D may be TRBD1 (5 bases). The CDR3 has 12 amino acids. V gave up 3 bases and J gave up 8 bases, with 12 bases separating them. Germline V lookup: CDR1 DFQATT, CDR2 SNEGSKA (reference sequence).

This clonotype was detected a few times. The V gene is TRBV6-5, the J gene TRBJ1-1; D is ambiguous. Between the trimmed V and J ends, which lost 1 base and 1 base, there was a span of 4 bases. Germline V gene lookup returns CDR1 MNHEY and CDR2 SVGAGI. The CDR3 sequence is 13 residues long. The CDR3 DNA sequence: TGTGCCAGCAGTTACTGGGAGAACACTGAAGCTTTCTTT. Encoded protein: CASSYWENTEAFF.

For the CDR3, the DNA is TGCAGCGTTGCTGGGACGGAGGGCGGCACAGATACGCAGTATTTT. This codes for CSVAGTEGGTDTQYF. The genes are TRBV29-1 and TRBJ2-3, with D tentatively TRBD2 (6 bases). Germline V gene sequence: CDR1 SQVTM, CDR2 ANQGSEA. This CDR3 has 15 amino acids. Trimming took off 4 bases at V and 1 base at J, with 15 bases between the two ends.

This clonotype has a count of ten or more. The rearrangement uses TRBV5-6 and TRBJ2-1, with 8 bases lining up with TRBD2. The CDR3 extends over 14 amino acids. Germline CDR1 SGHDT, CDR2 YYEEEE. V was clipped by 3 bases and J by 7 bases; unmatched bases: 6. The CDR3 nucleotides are TGTGCCAGCAGCTCTACGGGAGGGCCGAATGAGCAGTTCTTC. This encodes CASSSTGGPNEQFF.

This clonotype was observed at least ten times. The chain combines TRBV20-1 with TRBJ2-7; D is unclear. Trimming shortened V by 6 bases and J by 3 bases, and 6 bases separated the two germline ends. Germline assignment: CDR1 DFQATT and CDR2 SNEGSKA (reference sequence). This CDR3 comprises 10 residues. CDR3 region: CSAQVYEQYF. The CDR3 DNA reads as TGCAGTGCCCAGGTCTACGAGCAGTACTTC.

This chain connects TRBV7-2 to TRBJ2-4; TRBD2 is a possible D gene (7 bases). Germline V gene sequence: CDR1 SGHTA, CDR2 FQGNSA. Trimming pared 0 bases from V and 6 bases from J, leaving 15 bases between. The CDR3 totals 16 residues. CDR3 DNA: TGTGCCAGCAGCTTAGCGGGGGAGGGGGGGAGAAACATTCAGTACTTC. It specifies CASSLAGEGGRNIQYF.

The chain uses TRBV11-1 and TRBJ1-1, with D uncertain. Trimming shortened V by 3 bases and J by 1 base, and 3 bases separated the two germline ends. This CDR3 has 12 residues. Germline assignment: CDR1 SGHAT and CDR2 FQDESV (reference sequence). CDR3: CASSFGNTEAFF. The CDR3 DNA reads TGTGCCAGCAGCTTTGGGAACACTGAAGCTTTCTTT.

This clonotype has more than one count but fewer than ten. The CDR3 region is CSADARGETQYF. CDR3 DNA: TGCAGTGCTGACGCCCGGGGAGAGACCCAGTACTTC. The V gene is TRBV20-1, the J gene TRBJ2-5, with D possibly being TRBD2 (5 bases). CDR1 and CDR2 (germline): DFQATT, SNEGSKA (reference sequence). The CDR3 covers 12 residues. Trimming shortened V by 5 bases and J by 4 bases, and 11 bases separated the two germline ends.

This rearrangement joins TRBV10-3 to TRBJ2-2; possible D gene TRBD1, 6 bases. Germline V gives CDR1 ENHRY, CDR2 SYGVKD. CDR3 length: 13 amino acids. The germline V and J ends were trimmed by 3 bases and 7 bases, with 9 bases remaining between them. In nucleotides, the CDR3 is TGTGCCATCAGTGACAGGGGCGTCGGGGAGCTGTTTTTT. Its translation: CAISDRGVGELFF.